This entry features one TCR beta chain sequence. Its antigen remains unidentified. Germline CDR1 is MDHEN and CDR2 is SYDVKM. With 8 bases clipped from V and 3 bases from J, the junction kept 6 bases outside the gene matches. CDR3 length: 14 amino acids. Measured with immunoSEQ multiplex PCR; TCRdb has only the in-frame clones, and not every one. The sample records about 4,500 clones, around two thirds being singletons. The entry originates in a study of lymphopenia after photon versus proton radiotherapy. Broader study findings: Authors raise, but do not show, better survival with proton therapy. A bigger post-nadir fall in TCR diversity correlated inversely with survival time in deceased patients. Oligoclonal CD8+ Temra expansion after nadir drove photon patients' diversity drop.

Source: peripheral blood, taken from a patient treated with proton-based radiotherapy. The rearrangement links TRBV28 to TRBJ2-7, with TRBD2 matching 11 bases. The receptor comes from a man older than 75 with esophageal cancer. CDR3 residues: CASLTGTSGYEQYF. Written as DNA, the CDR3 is TGTGCCAGCTTAACCGGGACTAGCGGCTACGAGCAGTACTTC.